This T cell receptor (beta chain) was documented in a study of siplizumab effects on memory and regulatory T cells. Germline V lookup: CDR1 SGHTA, CDR2 FQGNSA. The CDR3 loop spans 16 amino acids. The J segment lost 3 bases and the V segment lost 0 bases, leaving 2 bases of the junction unmatched. This clone was counted a single time. Its antigen is currently unknown. The method was immunoSEQ multiplex PCR; TCRdb's version includes in-frame clones alone and lacks a portion of them. The sample has roughly 80,000 clones, 87% seen once. Study-level points and caveats: The authors could not assign a naive or memory phenotype to roughly 80-95% of proliferating CD4+ or CD8+ clones.

This TCR was recovered from a human donor in good health. Sequenced input: Tregs sorted from blood. The chain is built from TRBV7-2 and TRBJ2-1, with 10 bases fitting TRBD2. The CDR3 spells CASSLAASGGYNEQFF. The CDR3 region has the DNA TGTGCCAGCAGCTTAGCCGCTAGCGGGGGCTACAATGAGCAGTTCTTC.